The clone carrying this TCR beta chain was seen only a few times. Its target is not known. V shed 5 bases and J shed 0 bases, with 17 bases lying between them. This CDR3 has 18 residues. CDR1 is SGHAT and CDR2 is FQNNGV in the germline V gene. These data are taken from a study of tumor-infiltrating lymphocytes in primary liver carcinoma. Study conclusions and caveats: Unsorted bulk processing meant the study did not compare CD4+ and CD8+ repertoires. It was in tumors, not blood, that the top-250-clone fraction was significantly higher (p = 0.039).

It was unsorted whole blood that yielded blood RNA, and germline DNA was also extracted. Treatment-naive at the time, the patients had chronic HBV infection. With a constant-region primer, TCR beta cDNA was made from 450 to 500 ng of total RNA. Investigators got TCR beta libraries out of three nested multiplex PCR rounds, done with slightly modified ARM-PCR. Running 9 to 11 cycles apiece, the first two PCR rounds relied on TRBV1-TRBV30 forward primers together with a C-beta reverse primer. Using its own MiXCR run on the multiplex PCR reads, TCRdb lists one record per CDR3 protein. The sample lists fewer than 350,000 distinct CDR3 sequences, around three fifths occurring once.

The sequencing sample was made of peripheral blood. The receptor was derived from a man aged 35 to 55 with primary liver carcinoma and hepatitis B virus infection. The chain couples TRBV11-2 to TRBJ2-6; unclear D gene. The CDR3 loop reads CASSSWVPNLSGANVLTF. DNA for the CDR3: TGTGCCAGCAGCAGCTGGGTACCAAATCTCTCTGGGGCCAACGTCCTGACTTTC.